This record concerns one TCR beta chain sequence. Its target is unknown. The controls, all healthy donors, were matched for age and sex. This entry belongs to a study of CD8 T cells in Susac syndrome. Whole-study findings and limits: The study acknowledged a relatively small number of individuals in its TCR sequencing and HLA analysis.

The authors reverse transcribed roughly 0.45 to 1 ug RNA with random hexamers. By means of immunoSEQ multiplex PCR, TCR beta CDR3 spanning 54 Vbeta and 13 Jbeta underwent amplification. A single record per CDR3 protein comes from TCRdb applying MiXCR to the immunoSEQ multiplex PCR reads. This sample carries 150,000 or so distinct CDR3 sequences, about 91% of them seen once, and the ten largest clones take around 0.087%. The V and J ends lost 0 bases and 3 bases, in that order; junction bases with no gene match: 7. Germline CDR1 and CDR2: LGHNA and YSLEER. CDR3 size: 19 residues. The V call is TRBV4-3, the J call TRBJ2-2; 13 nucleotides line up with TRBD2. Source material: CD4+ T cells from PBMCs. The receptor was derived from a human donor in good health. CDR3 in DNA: TGCGCCAGCAGCCAAGAACCCGGACTAGCGGGGGACGACACCGGGGAGCTGTTTTTT. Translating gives CASSQEPGLAGDDTGELFF.